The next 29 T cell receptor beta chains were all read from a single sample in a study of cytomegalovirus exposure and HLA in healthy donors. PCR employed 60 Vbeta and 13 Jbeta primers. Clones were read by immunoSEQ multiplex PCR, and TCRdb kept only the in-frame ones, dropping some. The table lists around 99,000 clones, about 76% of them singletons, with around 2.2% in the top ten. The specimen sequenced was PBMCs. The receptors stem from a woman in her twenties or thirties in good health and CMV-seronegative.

The CDR3: CASSLTGANEKLFF. Written as DNA, the CDR3 is TGCGCCAGCAGCTTAACAGGGGCTAATGAAAAACTGTTTTTT. This chain connects TRBV5-1 to TRBJ1-4; TRBD1 matches at 7 bases. This CDR3 spans 14 amino acids. In germline, CDR1 is SGHRS, CDR2 YFSETQ. V dropped 2 bases and J dropped 3; count of bases not matched to a gene: 1.

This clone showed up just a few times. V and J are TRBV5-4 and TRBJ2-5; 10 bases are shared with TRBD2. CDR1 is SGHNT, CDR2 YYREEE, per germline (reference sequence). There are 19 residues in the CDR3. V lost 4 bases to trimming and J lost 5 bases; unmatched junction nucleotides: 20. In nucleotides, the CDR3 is TGTGCCAGCAGCCTACCGTCCAGGGGGGTAGCGGGAGGAGCTGAGACCCAGTACTTC. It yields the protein CASSLPSRGVAGGAETQYF. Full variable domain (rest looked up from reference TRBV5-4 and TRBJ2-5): ETGVTQSPTHLIKTRGQQVTLRCSSQSGHNTVSWYQQALGQGPQFIFQYYREEENGRGNFPPRFSGLQFPNYSSELNVNALELDDSALYLCASSLPSRGVAGGAETQYFGPGTRLLVL.

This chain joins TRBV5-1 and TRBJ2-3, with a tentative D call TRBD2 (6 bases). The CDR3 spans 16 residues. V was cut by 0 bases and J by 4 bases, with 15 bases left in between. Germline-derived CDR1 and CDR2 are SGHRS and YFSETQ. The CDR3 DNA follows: TGCGCCAGCAGCTTGGTTACGGGAGAGTCACCAGATACGCAGTATTTT. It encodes CASSLVTGESPDTQYF.

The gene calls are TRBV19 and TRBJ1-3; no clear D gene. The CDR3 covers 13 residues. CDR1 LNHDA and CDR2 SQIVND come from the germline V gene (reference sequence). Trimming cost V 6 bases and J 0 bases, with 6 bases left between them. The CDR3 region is CASRQSSGNTIYF. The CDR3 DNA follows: TGTGCCAGTAGACAGAGCTCTGGAAACACCATATATTTT.

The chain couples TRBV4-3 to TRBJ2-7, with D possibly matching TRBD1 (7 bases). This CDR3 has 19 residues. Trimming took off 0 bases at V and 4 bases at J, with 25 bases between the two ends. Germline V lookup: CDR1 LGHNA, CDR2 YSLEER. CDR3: CASSQEWAGTAGGNYEQYF. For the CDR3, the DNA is TGCGCCAGCAGCCAAGAGTGGGCGGGGACTGCAGGGGGGAATTACGAGCAGTACTTC.

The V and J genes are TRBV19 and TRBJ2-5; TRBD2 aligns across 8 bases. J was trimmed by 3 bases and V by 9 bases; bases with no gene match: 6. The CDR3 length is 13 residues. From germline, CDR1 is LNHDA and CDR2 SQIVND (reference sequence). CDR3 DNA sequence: TGTGCCAGCCGACTAGCGTTTGAAGAGACCCAGTACTTC. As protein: CASRLAFEETQYF.

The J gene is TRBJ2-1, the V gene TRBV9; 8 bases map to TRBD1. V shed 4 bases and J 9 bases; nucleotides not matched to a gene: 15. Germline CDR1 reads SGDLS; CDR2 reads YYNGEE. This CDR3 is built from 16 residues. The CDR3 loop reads CASSLGWAGGLSEQFF. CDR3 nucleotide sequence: TGTGCCAGCAGCCTGGGGTGGGCAGGGGGCCTTTCTGAGCAGTTCTTC.

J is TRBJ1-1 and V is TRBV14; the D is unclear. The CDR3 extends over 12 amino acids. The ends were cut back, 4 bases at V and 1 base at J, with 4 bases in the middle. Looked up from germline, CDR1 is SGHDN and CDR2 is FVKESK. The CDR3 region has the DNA TGTGCCAGCAGCCCCGGGAACACTGAAGCTTTCTTT. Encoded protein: CASSPGNTEAFF.

The CDR3 sequence: CAWSVRGAASTYEQYF. CDR3 DNA sequence: TGTGCCTGGAGTGTACGGGGGGCCGCATCGACCTACGAGCAGTACTTC. This chain joins TRBV30 and TRBJ2-7; D perhaps matches TRBD2 (7 bases). The ends were cut back, 0 bases at V and 2 bases at J, with 17 bases in the middle. The V gene's germline CDR1 is GTSNPN and CDR2 SVGIG (reference sequence). The CDR3 is made up of 16 amino acids.

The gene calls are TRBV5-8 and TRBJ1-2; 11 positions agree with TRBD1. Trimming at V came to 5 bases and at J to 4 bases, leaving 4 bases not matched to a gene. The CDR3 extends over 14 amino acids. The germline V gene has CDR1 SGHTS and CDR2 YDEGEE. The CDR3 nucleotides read TGTGCCAGCAGTTCGGGACAGGGGGTCTATGGCTACACCTTC. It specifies CASSSGQGVYGYTF.

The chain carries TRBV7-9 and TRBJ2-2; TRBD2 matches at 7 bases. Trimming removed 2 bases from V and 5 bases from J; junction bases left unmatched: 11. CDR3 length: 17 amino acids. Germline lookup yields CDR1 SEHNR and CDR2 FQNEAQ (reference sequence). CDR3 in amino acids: CASSLRRGAGVTGELFF. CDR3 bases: TGTGCCAGCAGCTTACGGCGTGGGGCGGGAGTGACCGGGGAGCTGTTTTTT.

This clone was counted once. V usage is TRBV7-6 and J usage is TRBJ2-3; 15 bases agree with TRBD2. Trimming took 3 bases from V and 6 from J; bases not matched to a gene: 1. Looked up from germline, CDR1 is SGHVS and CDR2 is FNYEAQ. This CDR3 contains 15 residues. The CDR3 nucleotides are TGTGCCAGCAGCTTGGGGACTAGCGGGAGGGATACGCAGTATTTT. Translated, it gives CASSLGTSGRDTQYF.

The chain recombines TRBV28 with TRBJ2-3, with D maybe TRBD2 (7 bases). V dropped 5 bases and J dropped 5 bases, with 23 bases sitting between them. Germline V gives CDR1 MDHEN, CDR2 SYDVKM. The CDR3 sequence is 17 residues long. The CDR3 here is CASSDQRGQGEGDTQYF. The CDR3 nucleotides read TGTGCCAGCAGTGATCAGCGGGGACAAGGGGAGGGAGATACGCAGTATTTT.

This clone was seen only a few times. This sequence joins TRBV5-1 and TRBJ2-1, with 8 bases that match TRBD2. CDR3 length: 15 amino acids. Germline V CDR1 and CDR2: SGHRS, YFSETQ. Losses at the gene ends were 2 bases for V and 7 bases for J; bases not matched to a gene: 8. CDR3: CASSFAGLAGNEQFF. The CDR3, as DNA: TGCGCCAGCAGCTTTGCAGGGCTAGCGGGTAATGAGCAGTTCTTC.

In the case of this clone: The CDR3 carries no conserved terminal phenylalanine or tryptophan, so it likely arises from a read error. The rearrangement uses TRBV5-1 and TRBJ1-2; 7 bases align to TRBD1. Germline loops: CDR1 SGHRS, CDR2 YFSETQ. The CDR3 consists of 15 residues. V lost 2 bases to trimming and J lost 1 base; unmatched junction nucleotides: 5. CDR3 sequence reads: CASSFGTELNYGYTL. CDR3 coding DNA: TGCGCCAGCAGCTTCGGGACAGAACTTAACTATGGCTACACCCTC.

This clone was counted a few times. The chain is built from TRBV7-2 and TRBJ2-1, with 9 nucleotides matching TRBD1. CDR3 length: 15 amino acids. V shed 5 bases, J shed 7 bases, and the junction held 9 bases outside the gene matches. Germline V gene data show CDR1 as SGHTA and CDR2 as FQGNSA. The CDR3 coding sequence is TGTGCCAGCAGCCCCCGCCCGGACAGGGGAAATGAGCAGTTCTTC. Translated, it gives CASSPRPDRGNEQFF.

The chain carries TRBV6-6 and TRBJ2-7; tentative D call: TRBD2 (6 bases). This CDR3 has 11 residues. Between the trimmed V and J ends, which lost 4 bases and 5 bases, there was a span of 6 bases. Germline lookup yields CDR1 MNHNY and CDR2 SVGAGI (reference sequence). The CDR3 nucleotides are TGTGCCAGCAGTTGGGGGGACGAGCAGTACTTC. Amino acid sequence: CASSWGDEQYF.

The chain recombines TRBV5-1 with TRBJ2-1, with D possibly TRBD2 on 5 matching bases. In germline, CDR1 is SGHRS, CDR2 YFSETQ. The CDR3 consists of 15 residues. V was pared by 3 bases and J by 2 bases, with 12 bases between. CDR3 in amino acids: CASSSPELAYNEQFF. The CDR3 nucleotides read TGCGCCAGCAGCTCACCGGAACTAGCCTACAATGAGCAGTTCTTC.

CDR3 region: CASSTTGTGRDTQYF. The CDR3 bases are TGTGCCAGCAGCACGACCGGGACTGGGCGCGATACGCAGTATTTT. The chain recombines TRBV7-2 with TRBJ2-3; possible D gene TRBD2, 6 bases. Germline V lookup: CDR1 SGHTA, CDR2 FQGNSA. Trimming took 5 bases from V and 6 from J, leaving 18 bases between them. CDR3 length: 15 amino acids.

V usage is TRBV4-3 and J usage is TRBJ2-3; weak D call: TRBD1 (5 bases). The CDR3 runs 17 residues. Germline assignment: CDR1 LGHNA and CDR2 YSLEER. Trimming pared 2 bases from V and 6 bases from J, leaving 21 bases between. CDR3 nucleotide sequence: TGCGCCAGCAGCCAATTTCGGGCGTCTTTGGGGCAGGATACGCAGTATTTT. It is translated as CASSQFRASLGQDTQYF.

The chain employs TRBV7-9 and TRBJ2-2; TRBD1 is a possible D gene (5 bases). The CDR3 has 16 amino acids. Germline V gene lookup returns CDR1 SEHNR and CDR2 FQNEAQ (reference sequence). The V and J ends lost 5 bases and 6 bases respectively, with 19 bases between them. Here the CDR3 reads CASSVGWAGNPGELFF. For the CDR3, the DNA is TGTGCCAGCAGCGTAGGTTGGGCAGGGAATCCCGGGGAGCTGTTTTTT. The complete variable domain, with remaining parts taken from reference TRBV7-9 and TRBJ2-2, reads DTGVSQNPRHKITKRGQNVTFRCDPISEHNRLYWYRQTLGQGPEFLTYFQNEAQLEKSRLLSDRFSAERPKGSFSTLEIQRTEQGDSAMYLCASSVGWAGNPGELFFGEGSRLTVL.

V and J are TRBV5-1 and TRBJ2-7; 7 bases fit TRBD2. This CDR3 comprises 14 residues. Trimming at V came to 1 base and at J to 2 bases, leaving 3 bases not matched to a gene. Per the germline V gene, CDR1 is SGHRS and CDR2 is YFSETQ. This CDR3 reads CASSLWEGTYEQYF. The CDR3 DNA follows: TGCGCCAGCAGCTTGTGGGAGGGGACCTACGAGCAGTACTTC.

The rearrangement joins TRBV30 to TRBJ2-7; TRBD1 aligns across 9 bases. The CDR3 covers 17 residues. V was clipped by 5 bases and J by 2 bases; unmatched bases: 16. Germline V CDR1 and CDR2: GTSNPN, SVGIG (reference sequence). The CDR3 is CAWPPCSWGQGPYEQYF. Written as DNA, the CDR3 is TGTGCCTGGCCCCCCTGCTCGTGGGGACAGGGACCCTACGAGCAGTACTTC.

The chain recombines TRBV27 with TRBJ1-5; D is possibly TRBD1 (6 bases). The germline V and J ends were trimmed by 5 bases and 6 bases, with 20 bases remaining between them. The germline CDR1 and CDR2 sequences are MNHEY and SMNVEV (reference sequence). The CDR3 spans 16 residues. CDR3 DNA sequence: TGTGCCAGCAGTCCAAAACAGGGAATCACGGGTCAGCCCCAGCATTTT. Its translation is CASSPKQGITGQPQHF.

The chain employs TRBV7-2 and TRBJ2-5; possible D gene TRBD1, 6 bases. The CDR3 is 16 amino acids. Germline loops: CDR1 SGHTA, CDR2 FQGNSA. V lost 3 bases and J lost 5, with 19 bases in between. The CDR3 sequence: CASSFDRTAGVETQYF. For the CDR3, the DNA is TGTGCCAGCAGCTTTGACCGGACAGCCGGGGTGGAGACCCAGTACTTC.

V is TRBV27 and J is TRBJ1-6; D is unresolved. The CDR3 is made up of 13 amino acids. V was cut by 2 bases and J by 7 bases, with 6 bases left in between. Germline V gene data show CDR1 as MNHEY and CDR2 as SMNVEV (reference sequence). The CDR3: CASSLGGNSPLHF. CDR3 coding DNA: TGTGCCAGCAGTTTAGGCGGAAATTCACCCCTCCACTTT.

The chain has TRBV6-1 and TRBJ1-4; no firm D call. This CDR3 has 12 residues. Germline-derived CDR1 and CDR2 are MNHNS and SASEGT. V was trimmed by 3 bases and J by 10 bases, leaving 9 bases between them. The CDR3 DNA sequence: TGTGCCAGCAGTGAGGTAACTCCAAAACTGTTTTTT. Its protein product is CASSEVTPKLFF.

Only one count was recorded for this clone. The CDR3 reads CASSQSGPSGANVLTF. CDR3 bases: TGTGCCAGCAGCCAGAGCGGGCCCTCTGGGGCCAACGTCCTGACTTTC. The rearrangement uses TRBV11-3 and TRBJ2-6; a possible D gene is TRBD2 (6 bases). Trimming shortened V by 5 bases and J by 0 bases, and 11 bases separated the two germline ends. CDR3 size: 16 residues. In germline, CDR1 is SGHNT, CDR2 YENEEA.

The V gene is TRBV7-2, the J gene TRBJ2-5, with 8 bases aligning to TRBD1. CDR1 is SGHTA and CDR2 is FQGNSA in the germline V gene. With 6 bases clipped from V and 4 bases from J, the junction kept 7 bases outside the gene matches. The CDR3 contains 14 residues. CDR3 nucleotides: TGTGCCAGCAGGGATAGGACAGGGAGAGAGACCCAGTACTTC. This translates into CASRDRTGRETQYF.